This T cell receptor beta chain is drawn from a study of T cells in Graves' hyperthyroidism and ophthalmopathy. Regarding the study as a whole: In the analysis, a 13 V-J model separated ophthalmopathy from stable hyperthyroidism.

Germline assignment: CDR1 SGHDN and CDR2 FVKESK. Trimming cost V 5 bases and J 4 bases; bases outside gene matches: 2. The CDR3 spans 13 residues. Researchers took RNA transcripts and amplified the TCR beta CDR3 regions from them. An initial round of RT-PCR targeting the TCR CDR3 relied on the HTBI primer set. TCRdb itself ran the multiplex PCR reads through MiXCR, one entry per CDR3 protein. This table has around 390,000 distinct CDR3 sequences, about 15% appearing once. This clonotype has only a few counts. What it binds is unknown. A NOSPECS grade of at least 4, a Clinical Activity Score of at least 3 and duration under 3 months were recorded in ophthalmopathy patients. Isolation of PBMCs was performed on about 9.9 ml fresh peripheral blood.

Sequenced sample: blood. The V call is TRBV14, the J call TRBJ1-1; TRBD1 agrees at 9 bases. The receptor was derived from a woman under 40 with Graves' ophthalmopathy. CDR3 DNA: TGTGCCAGCAGCACAGGGGGCTCCACTGAAGCTTTCTTT. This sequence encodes CASSTGGSTEAFF.